A selection of T cell receptor beta chains follows, all from one sample in a study of cytomegalovirus exposure and HLA in healthy donors. Only in-frame clones appear in the TCRdb table, and some are missing; sequencing was by immunoSEQ multiplex PCR. The sample holds 150,000 to 200,000 clones, 75% to 90% seen once. Sample: PBMCs. The receptors shown here come from a girl aged 2-10 years in good health and CMV-seropositive. The CDR3 runs from the conserved cysteine through the conserved F or W. The order of the fields is CDR3 DNA, CDR3 protein, CDR3 length, J gene, V gene, clone size, D gene. D genes are given only for firm matches. Part of the rows lack a size; the others show once, few, many or a class for expanded clones.

DNA: TGTGCCAGCAGGGAGACTTCATCCTACGAGCAGTACTTC
CDR3: CASRETSSYEQYF
length: 13
J: TRBJ2-7
V: TRBV25-1
size: -
D: -

DNA: TGTGCCAGCAGCTTACTCAGGGAGGGAATCTACGAGCAGTACTTC
CDR3: CASSLLREGIYEQYF
length: 15
J: TRBJ2-7
V: TRBV5-4
size: -
D: TRBD2

DNA: TGTGCCAGCAGCGTAGAGGCGGGAGGGCCCTACAATGAGCAGTTCTTC
CDR3: CASSVEAGGPYNEQFF
length: 16
J: TRBJ2-1
V: TRBV9
size: -
D: TRBD2

DNA: TGTGCCAGCAGCCAAGATAAAGGGACAGGGGGCCCCTATGGCTACACCTTC
CDR3: CASSQDKGTGGPYGYTF
length: 17
J: TRBJ1-2
V: TRBV4-2
size: -
D: TRBD1

DNA: TGTGCCAGCCTTGGGGAGGCGGGAGCTTCTGGGGCCAACGTCCTGACTTTC
CDR3: CASLGEAGASGANVLTF
length: 17
J: TRBJ2-6
V: TRBV28
size: -
D: TRBD2

DNA: TGTGCCAGCAGTCTCAGGGGTCTTCTCTATGGCTACACCTTC
CDR3: CASSLRGLLYGYTF
length: 14
J: TRBJ1-2
V: TRBV28
size: -
D: -

DNA: TGCAGCGTTCTAGGACAGGGGGCAGATTCTGGAAACACCATATATTTT
CDR3: CSVLGQGADSGNTIYF
length: 16
J: TRBJ1-3
V: TRBV29-1
size: -
D: TRBD1

DNA: TGTGCCAGCAGTGAATATCTGGGAGGGAATGGCTACACCTTC
CDR3: CASSEYLGGNGYTF
length: 14
J: TRBJ1-2
V: TRBV25-1
size: -
D: -

DNA: TGTGCCAGCAGCTTAGGACAGGCGCAAAATGAAAAACTGTTTTTT
CDR3: CASSLGQAQNEKLFF
length: 15
J: TRBJ1-4
V: TRBV7-9
size: -
D: -

DNA: TGTGCCTGGGGGACTAGCGGGATATATAATCCGTTCTTC
CDR3: CAWGTSGIYNPFF
length: 13
J: TRBJ2-1
V: TRBV30
size: -
D: TRBD2

DNA: TGCGCCAGCAGCCCGGAGGGACAGGGCACCTACGAGCAGTACTTC
CDR3: CASSPEGQGTYEQYF
length: 15
J: TRBJ2-7
V: TRBV5-1
size: few
D: TRBD1

DNA: TGTGCCAGCAGTTTCTTGATGGTGGCGGGTTCCACAGATACGCAGTATTTT
CDR3: CASSFLMVAGSTDTQYF
length: 17
J: TRBJ2-3
V: TRBV27
size: -
D: -

DNA: TGTGCCTGGAGGGCAGTCAGCGCTGAAGCTTTCTTT
CDR3: CAWRAVSAEAFF
length: 12
J: TRBJ1-1
V: TRBV30
size: -
D: -

DNA: TGCAGCGTTGACGGACCACCACCGACTACAATATACAATGAGCAGTTCTTC
CDR3: CSVDGPPPTTIYNEQFF
length: 17
J: TRBJ2-1
V: TRBV29-1
size: -
D: -

DNA: TGTGCCAGCAGCTCAACAGGGGGCGACACAGATACGCAGTATTTT
CDR3: CASSSTGGDTDTQYF
length: 15
J: TRBJ2-3
V: TRBV7-9
size: once
D: TRBD1

DNA: TGTGCCAGAAGCTTTCAAGCCGCGGGAACCTACAATGAGCAGTTCTTC
CDR3: CARSFQAAGTYNEQFF
length: 16
J: TRBJ2-1
V: TRBV5-3
size: once
D: -

DNA: TGTGCCAGCAGTGAAGGGCCCGCCGCCTACGAGCAGTACTTC
CDR3: CASSEGPAAYEQYF
length: 14
J: TRBJ2-7
V: TRBV6-1
size: -
D: -

DNA: TGTGCCAGCAGTTCCCTCGGAGGAGCGAGCACGAGCACAGATACGCAGTATTTT
CDR3: CASSSLGGASTSTDTQYF
length: 18
J: TRBJ2-3
V: TRBV28
size: -
D: -

DNA: TGCAGTGCCGAGCCTACTACGGTCCAGTACTTC
CDR3: CSAEPTTVQYF
length: 11
J: TRBJ2-5
V: TRBV20-1
size: -
D: -

DNA: TGTGCCACCAGCAGGGCGACAGCCCTTAATGAAAAACTGTTTTTT
CDR3: CATSRATALNEKLFF
length: 15
J: TRBJ1-4
V: TRBV15
size: -
D: -

DNA: TGTGCCAGCAGTCCAACCCAGGTATACGAGCAGTACTTC
CDR3: CASSPTQVYEQYF
length: 13
J: TRBJ2-7
V: TRBV28
size: -
D: -

DNA: TGTGCCAGCAGTTACTCGATAGCGGTTTCTTTGGATGAGCAGTTCTTC
CDR3: CASSYSIAVSLDEQFF
length: 16
J: TRBJ2-1
V: TRBV6-5
size: -
D: -

DNA: TGTGCCAGCAGCCACGACAGGGGGAATGAAAAACTGTTTTTT
CDR3: CASSHDRGNEKLFF
length: 14
J: TRBJ1-4
V: TRBV4-2
size: -
D: TRBD1

DNA: TGCGCCAGCAGCTTGAGTAGCGGGAGGGCCCGGGAGCTGTTTTTT
CDR3: CASSLSSGRARELFF
length: 15
J: TRBJ2-2
V: TRBV5-1
size: -
D: TRBD2

DNA: TGTGCCAGCAGCTTAGTGAGCCTTAATGAAAAACTGTTTTTT
CDR3: CASSLVSLNEKLFF
length: 14
J: TRBJ1-4
V: TRBV7-9
size: -
D: -

DNA: TGTGCCAGCAGCTGGAGGGTCACCTACGAGCAGTACTTC
CDR3: CASSWRVTYEQYF
length: 13
J: TRBJ2-7
V: TRBV7-8
size: -
D: -

DNA: TGTGCCTGGAGTACCCGGACTAGCGGGAGGATGCAAGAGACCCAGTACTTC
CDR3: CAWSTRTSGRMQETQYF
length: 17
J: TRBJ2-5
V: TRBV30
size: -
D: TRBD2

DNA: TGTGCCAGCAGCCAATTCCGGGGTGACACTGAAGCTTTCTTT
CDR3: CASSQFRGDTEAFF
length: 14
J: TRBJ1-1
V: TRBV14
size: -
D: -

DNA: TGTGCCAGCAGCCCCGGGACAGGGAGGACCGGGGAGCTGTTTTTT
CDR3: CASSPGTGRTGELFF
length: 15
J: TRBJ2-2
V: TRBV5-6
size: few
D: TRBD1

DNA: TGTGCCAGCAGTTTAATGGGGCGCGGTGAAGCTTTCTTT
CDR3: CASSLMGRGEAFF
length: 13
J: TRBJ1-1
V: TRBV28
size: -
D: -

DNA: TGCGCCAGCAGCTTGGCCCCTCCGACAGGGTACAATGAGCAGTTCTTC
CDR3: CASSLAPPTGYNEQFF
length: 16
J: TRBJ2-1
V: TRBV5-1
size: -
D: TRBD1

DNA: TGTGCCAGCAGTGAATATGAGGAGGGCTACACCTTC
CDR3: CASSEYEEGYTF
length: 12
J: TRBJ1-2
V: TRBV2
size: -
D: -

DNA: TGTGCCAGCAGTTACAAAGGGGGAAGGACTGAAGCTTTCTTT
CDR3: CASSYKGGRTEAFF
length: 14
J: TRBJ1-1
V: TRBV6-5
size: -
D: -

DNA: TGCGCCAGCAGCTACGCAGGGGCATCGAACGAAAAACTGTTTTTT
CDR3: CASSYAGASNEKLFF
length: 15
J: TRBJ1-4
V: TRBV5-1
size: -
D: -

DNA: TGCGCCAGCAGTGTGTATCAGGGGCAGGGCCGCGGCTACACCTTC
CDR3: CASSVYQGQGRGYTF
length: 15
J: TRBJ1-2
V: TRBV10-2
size: once
D: -

DNA: TGTGCCACCAGCAGAGATCGGGGGGCGGGTCAGCCCCAGCATTTT
CDR3: CATSRDRGAGQPQHF
length: 15
J: TRBJ1-5
V: TRBV15
size: once
D: -

DNA: TGTGCCAGTGGGACTAGCGGGAGGGCCTACAATGAGCAGTTCTTC
CDR3: CASGTSGRAYNEQFF
length: 15
J: TRBJ2-1
V: TRBV6-1
size: -
D: TRBD2